These 31 T cell receptor beta chains came from one sample sequenced in a study of OX40 agonist ivuxolimab in advanced cancers. Assay: immunoSEQ multiplex PCR; the TCRdb copy retains only in-frame clones and omits some. The data contain 70,000 to 75,000 clones, approximately 78% of them singletons. The input for sequencing was CD4+ or CD8+ T cells sorted from blood, taken in a trial of the OX40 agonist ivuxolimab. All receptors derive from an adult with an advanced solid tumor such as melanoma, head and neck, liver or kidney cancer.

The V and J genes are TRBV5-1 and TRBJ2-1, with a weak D call TRBD2 (5 bases). The CDR3 length is 15 residues. The V gene lost 0 bases and the J gene lost 5 bases, with 12 bases spanning the gap. Looked up from germline, CDR1 is SGHRS and CDR2 is YFSETQ. The CDR3 nucleotides are TGCGCCAGCAGCTTGGGGATAGCGAGAGACAATGAGCAGTTCTTC. Encoded protein: CASSLGIARDNEQFF.

The V gene is TRBV21-1, the J gene TRBJ2-3; the table's TRBD2 call for D was not verified on the DNA. TRBV21-1 is described as a pseudogene. This CDR3 has 18 amino acids. This chain's CDR3 is CASSIGLAGGQATDTQYF. CDR3 sequence (DNA): TGTGCCAGCAGCATTGGACTAGCGGGAGGCCAGGCGACAGATACGCAGTATTTT.

V gene TRBV28 combines with J gene TRBJ2-7; D remains unclear. The V and J ends lost 0 bases and 3 bases respectively, with 12 bases between them. Germline V gene lookup returns CDR1 MDHEN and CDR2 SYDVKM. This CDR3 has 15 amino acids. The CDR3 DNA is TGTGCCAGCAGTTTATGGTTGACTTCGCTCTACGAGCAGTACTTC. It specifies CASSLWLTSLYEQYF.

This sequence joins TRBV28 and TRBJ2-2; 7 bases map to TRBD2. The CDR3 length is 14 residues. The junction had 6 bases not matched to a gene; V was cut back by 5 bases and J by 6 bases. Germline lookup yields CDR1 MDHEN and CDR2 SYDVKM. The CDR3 loop reads CASSVTSPPGELFF. The CDR3 region has the DNA TGTGCCAGCAGTGTGACTAGCCCACCCGGGGAGCTGTTTTTT. Complete variable domain (other parts from reference TRBV28 and TRBJ2-2): DVKVTQSSRYLVKRTGEKVFLECVQDMDHENMFWYRQDPGLGLRLIYFSYDVKMKEKGDIPEGYSVSREKKERFSLILESASTNQTSMYLCASSVTSPPGELFFGEGSRLTVL.

The V and J genes are TRBV7-2 and TRBJ2-6, with D uncertain. V lost 3 bases, J lost 2 bases, and 11 bases lay in between. Germline V gene data show CDR1 as SGHTA and CDR2 as FQGNSA. This CDR3 has 16 amino acids. Here the CDR3 DNA reads TGTGCCAGCAGCTTCTACCTACCCACTGGGGCCAACGTCCTGACTTTC. Amino acids: CASSFYLPTGANVLTF.

The chain links TRBV18 to TRBJ1-2; D unclear. The length of the CDR3 is 14 residues. Trimming cost V 6 bases and J 3 bases, with 14 bases left between them. The germline V gene has CDR1 KGHSH and CDR2 LQKENI. CDR3 bases: TGTGCCAGCTCCCTCAGGACGGGTGACTATGGCTACACCTTC. This encodes CASSLRTGDYGYTF.

The V gene is TRBV28, the J gene TRBJ1-2; D may be TRBD1 (6 bases). The germline V and J ends were trimmed by 8 bases and 0 bases, with 16 bases remaining between them. The CDR3 totals 15 residues. Germline V gene sequence: CDR1 MDHEN, CDR2 SYDVKM. The CDR3: CASGYLTGANYGYTF. The CDR3 DNA follows: TGTGCCAGCGGATACCTGACAGGAGCTAACTATGGCTACACCTTC.

The CDR3, as DNA: TGTGCCAGCAGTGCGCAGGAACAAGAGACCCAGTACTTC. Its protein product is CASSAQEQETQYF. The V gene is TRBV2, the J gene TRBJ2-5; unclear D gene. The V and J ends lost 4 bases and 2 bases respectively, with 8 bases between them. The CDR3 sequence is 13 residues long. Germline V gives CDR1 SNHLY, CDR2 FYNNEI.

This chain connects TRBV6-1 to TRBJ2-7, with TRBD1 identical over 7 bases. The V gene's germline CDR1 is MNHNS and CDR2 SASEGT. The CDR3 is made up of 14 amino acids. V lost 4 bases, J lost 2 bases, and 5 bases stayed unmatched. The CDR3 spells CASSASGQPYEQYF. The DNA of the CDR3 is TGTGCCAGCAGTGCCTCGGGACAGCCCTACGAGCAGTACTTC.

V usage is TRBV18 and J usage is TRBJ1-1; D not certain. The CDR3 sequence is 14 residues long. The V gene's germline CDR1 is KGHSH and CDR2 LQKENI. V was shortened by 3 bases and J by 0 bases, with 8 bases between the two germline ends. Here the CDR3 DNA reads TGTGCCAGCTCACCCGCCTCTTTGAACACTGAAGCTTTCTTT. It codes for CASSPASLNTEAFF.

This chain uses TRBV15 with TRBJ1-6; D unresolved. The CDR3 consists of 18 residues. V was trimmed by 0 bases and J by 9 bases, leaving 21 bases between them. Germline CDR1 reads LNHNV; CDR2 reads YYDKDF (reference sequence). As DNA, the CDR3 is TGTGCCACCAGCAGAGAGAAAGTAGGGCGTTCTGCCTTTTCACCCCTCCACTTT. Translation: CATSREKVGRSAFSPLHF.

The V call is TRBV5-1, the J call TRBJ2-7; maybe TRBD2 (5 bases). The CDR3 has 14 amino acids. V was shortened by 1 base and J by 5 bases, with 13 bases between the two germline ends. CDR1 SGHRS and CDR2 YFSETQ come from the germline V gene. CDR3 DNA sequence: TGCGCCAGCAGCTTGTCAGCGGCCTCTAACGAGCAGTACTTC. Its translation is CASSLSAASNEQYF.

This rearrangement joins TRBV2 to TRBJ2-7, with no clear D. The CDR3 runs to 11 residues. The germline gives CDR1 SNHLY, CDR2 FYNNEI. The V end lost 7 bases, the J end lost 5 bases, and 9 bases lay between the germline ends. The CDR3 DNA is TGTGCCAGCACTTTTAGGGACGAGCAGTACTTC. Translation gives CASTFRDEQYF.

The J gene is TRBJ1-1, the V gene TRBV29-1; the D gene is possibly TRBD1 (6 bases). Trimming took 0 bases from V and 6 from J, leaving 14 bases between them. This CDR3 is 14 amino acids long. Germline assignment: CDR1 SQVTM and CDR2 ANQGSEA. For the CDR3, the DNA is TGCAGCGTTGAAGATCGCCGGGGGCTGCCTGAAGCTTTCTTT. Amino acids: CSVEDRRGLPEAFF.

The chain has TRBV28 and TRBJ2-1; 9 bases match TRBD2. The CDR3 totals 14 residues. V dropped 6 bases and J dropped 2; count of bases not matched to a gene: 2. Germline V gives CDR1 MDHEN, CDR2 SYDVKM. This CDR3 is CASSLAGAYNEQFF. CDR3 nucleotide sequence: TGTGCCAGCAGCTTAGCGGGAGCCTACAATGAGCAGTTCTTC.

The chain recombines TRBV5-4 with TRBJ2-3; D may be TRBD2 (5 bases). Trimming cost V 0 bases and J 2 bases, with 10 bases left between them. Germline-derived CDR1 and CDR2 are SGHNT and YYREEE (reference sequence). CDR3 length: 15 amino acids. The CDR3 loop reads CASSLAFRDTDTQYF. CDR3 sequence (DNA): TGTGCCAGCAGCTTGGCCTTCCGGGACACAGATACGCAGTATTTT.

The chain combines TRBV5-4 with TRBJ2-7; TRBD1 matches 7 bases. V shed 2 bases and J 3 bases; nucleotides not matched to a gene: 5. Germline V lookup: CDR1 SGHNT, CDR2 YYREEE (reference sequence). This CDR3 contains 14 residues. CDR3 residues: CASSLGQDNYEQYF. CDR3 bases: TGTGCCAGCAGCTTAGGACAGGATAACTACGAGCAGTACTTC.

The J gene is TRBJ2-7, the V gene TRBV18, with TRBD1 as a possible D gene (5 bases). V was shortened by 6 bases and J by 0 bases, with 15 bases between the two germline ends. Germline V lookup: CDR1 KGHSH, CDR2 LQKENI. The CDR3 runs to 15 residues. CDR3 sequence: CASSQNRLSSYEQYF. The DNA of the CDR3 is TGTGCCAGCTCGCAGAACAGGTTAAGCTCCTACGAGCAGTACTTC.

The genes are TRBV29-1 and TRBJ2-2; D is ambiguous. Germline values: CDR1 SQVTM, CDR2 ANQGSEA. The V and J ends lost 5 bases and 0 bases respectively, with 10 bases between them. The CDR3 is made up of 14 amino acids. As DNA, the CDR3 is TGCAGCGTTAGGTCGCCCGCGAACACCGGGGAGCTGTTTTTT. It yields the protein CSVRSPANTGELFF.

The chain carries TRBV10-3 and TRBJ1-1; D remains unclear. The CDR3 runs 13 residues. V was trimmed by 7 bases and J by 2 bases, leaving 11 bases between them. CDR1 and CDR2 from the germline V gene are ENHRY and SYGVKD. CDR3 nucleotide sequence: TGTGCCATCACCCTTGCAGGAAACACTGAAGCTTTCTTT. This codes for CAITLAGNTEAFF.

This clone was found once. This chain uses TRBV18 with TRBJ2-7; perhaps TRBD2 as D (6 bases). The CDR3 has 13 amino acids. Germline CDR1 and CDR2: KGHSH and LQKENI. V dropped 5 bases and J dropped 1 base, with 9 bases sitting between them. The CDR3 DNA is TGTGCCAGCTCAGGGGGGATGTCCTACGAGCAGTACTTC. Its protein product is CASSGGMSYEQYF.

Only one count was recorded for this clone. The V call is TRBV10-3, the J call TRBJ2-7, with 9 bases aligning to TRBD1. CDR1 is ENHRY, CDR2 SYGVKD, per germline. V lost 2 bases, J lost 4 bases, and 6 bases stayed unmatched. The CDR3 has 15 amino acids. The chain's CDR3 is CAISEGGQGKYEQYF. CDR3 DNA: TGTGCCATCAGTGAGGGGGGACAGGGAAAGTACGAGCAGTACTTC.

This chain joins TRBV28 and TRBJ2-5, with a tentative D call TRBD1 (5 bases). The CDR3 spans 12 residues. The germline V gene encodes CDR1 MDHEN and CDR2 SYDVKM. The V gene lost 5 bases and the J gene lost 3 bases, with 7 bases spanning the gap. CDR3 sequence: CASSLREETQYF. CDR3 DNA sequence: TGTGCCAGCAGTCTCAGGGAAGAGACCCAGTACTTC.

The chain recombines TRBV29-1 with TRBJ2-1; 7 bases line up with TRBD2. This CDR3 is 14 amino acids long. V gave up 7 bases and J gave up 6 bases; unmatched junction bases: 12. The V gene's germline CDR1 is SQVTM and CDR2 ANQGSEA. The CDR3 region is CSATSPSGGNEQFF. The CDR3 DNA reads as TGCAGCGCTACTAGCCCTAGCGGAGGCAATGAGCAGTTCTTC.

The rearrangement joins TRBV28 to TRBJ1-2; 8 positions agree with TRBD1. V shed 7 bases and J 6 bases; nucleotides not matched to a gene: 10. The CDR3 has 14 amino acids. Germline assignment: CDR1 MDHEN and CDR2 SYDVKM. The chain's CDR3 is CASIQGGRGHGYTF. CDR3 bases: TGTGCCAGCATTCAGGGGGGCAGGGGGCATGGCTACACCTTC.

In this sample, this clone turned up once. The chain employs TRBV2 and TRBJ2-3; tentative D call: TRBD2 (5 bases). This CDR3 has 12 residues. Germline CDR1 is SNHLY and CDR2 is FYNNEI. The V gene lost 6 bases and the J gene lost 2 bases, with 6 bases spanning the gap. The CDR3 DNA follows: TGTGCCAGCAGGGAGGACACAGATACGCAGTATTTT. It encodes CASREDTDTQYF.

A word on this clone: Other DNA sequences in the sample encode the same CDR3. The J gene is TRBJ2-7, the V gene TRBV7-9; 7 bases are a match to TRBD1. J lost 4 bases, V lost 5 bases, and 8 bases had no gene match. The CDR3 extends over 14 amino acids. The germline V gene has CDR1 SEHNR and CDR2 FQNEAQ (reference sequence). The DNA for the CDR3 is TGTGCCAGCAGCCTTACAGGGGTTACATACGAGCAGTACTTC. It specifies CASSLTGVTYEQYF.

The chain links TRBV7-9 to TRBJ2-6; 11 bases map to TRBD1. The CDR3 runs 17 residues. V gave up 4 bases and J gave up 3 bases; unmatched junction bases: 5. Germline loops: CDR1 SEHNR, CDR2 FQNEAQ (reference sequence). CDR3 in DNA: TGTGCCAGCAGCTCGGACAGGGGGCACAGTGGGGCCAACGTCCTGACTTTC. Translated, it gives CASSSDRGHSGANVLTF.

The chain couples TRBV10-3 to TRBJ1-6; a weak D match, TRBD1 (6 bases). Germline lookup yields CDR1 ENHRY and CDR2 SYGVKD. Trimming removed 2 bases at V and 2 bases at J, with 10 bases between. The length of the CDR3 is 16 residues. CDR3 DNA sequence: TGTGCCATCAGTGAGGGGCAGGGGCCCTATAATTCACCCCTCCACTTT. It translates to CAISEGQGPYNSPLHF.

This clone appeared a single time. In the same sample, other DNA sequences code for this CDR3. The chain combines TRBV20-1 with TRBJ2-3; no clear D gene. Trimming pared 3 bases from V and 5 bases from J, leaving 6 bases between. CDR1 and CDR2 from the germline V gene are DFQATT and SNEGSKA (reference sequence). The CDR3 spans 11 residues. CDR3 bases: TGCAGTGCTAGGCGGCTAGATACGCAGTATTTT. It specifies CSARRLDTQYF.

This chain connects TRBV7-2 to TRBJ2-7; a possible D gene is TRBD2 (5 bases). The CDR3 length is 14 residues. V was pared by 5 bases and J by 5 bases, with 16 bases between. Germline lookup yields CDR1 SGHTA and CDR2 FQGNSA. The CDR3: CASSLRLRVNEQYF. The CDR3 DNA is TGTGCCAGCAGCCTCCGGTTGAGGGTCAACGAGCAGTACTTC.